The 29 T cell receptor beta chains below come from one sample, sequenced in a study of blood T cells in healthy people across ages. Through a sample-barcoded 5' primer and a J-beta primer mix, a second PCR was run for roughly 7 to 12 cycles. In TCRdb, the 5' RACE reads were re-called with MiXCR into one record per CDR3 protein. The data hold 700,000 to 800,000 distinct CDR3 sequences, with roughly 47% observed a single time. Input material: blood. The receptors here all came from an older woman in good health.

The chain links TRBV4-3 to TRBJ2-1; TRBD2 matches 12 bases. Trimming took 0 bases from V and 6 from J; bases not matched to a gene: 18. Germline V CDR1 and CDR2: LGHNA, YSLEER. This CDR3 spans 21 amino acids. Here the CDR3 DNA reads TGCGCCAGCAGCCAAGATACGGCAGGGCTAGCGGGAGGGCCCTTTAGCAATGAGCAGTTCTTC. This codes for CASSQDTAGLAGGPFSNEQFF.

This chain links TRBV7-2 with TRBJ2-7, with D perhaps matching TRBD1 or TRBD2 (5 bases each). The end of the DNA fits TRBJ2-5 better, so the J call may be wrong. The CDR3 extends over 16 amino acids. Per the germline V gene, CDR1 is SGHTA and CDR2 is FQGNSA. CDR3 in amino acids: CASSLVCGGGVETQYF. The CDR3 DNA is TGTGCCAGCAGCTTAGTATGTGGGGGTGGGGTGGAGACCCAGTACTTC.

The chain joins TRBV14 to TRBJ1-2, with a possible D match to TRBD1 (5 bases). Germline CDR1 and CDR2: SGHDN and FVKESK. The ends were cut back, 3 bases at V and 8 bases at J, with 16 bases in the middle. CDR3 length: 14 amino acids. In DNA form, the CDR3 reads TGTGCCAGCAGCCAGGTGCGGGGGAGTAGCGGCTACACCTTC. It translates to CASSQVRGSSGYTF.

This clonotype was counted between two and nine times. The chain joins TRBV9 to TRBJ1-2; 7 bases line up with TRBD1. The junction had 8 bases not matched to a gene; V was cut back by 4 bases and J by 2 bases. The CDR3 contains 15 residues. The V gene's germline CDR1 is SGDLS and CDR2 YYNGEE. DNA for the CDR3: TGTGCCAGCAGCAGCAGGGACAGCCCGAACTATGGCTACACCTTC. This gives the protein CASSSRDSPNYGYTF.

The CDR3 DNA reads TGTGCCAGCACCCTACCCCAGGGGCTAAGCACTGAAGCTTTCTTT. It is translated as CASTLPQGLSTEAFF. The V gene is TRBV6-6, the J gene TRBJ1-1, with a tentative D call TRBD1 (6 bases). This CDR3 comprises 15 residues. V was trimmed by 7 bases and J by 4 bases, leaving 19 bases between them. CDR1 and CDR2 (germline): MNHNY, SVGAGI (reference sequence).

The chain couples TRBV29-1 to TRBJ2-3; D might be TRBD2 (6 bases). CDR3 length: 13 residues. Germline CDR1 SQVTM, CDR2 ANQGSEA. V was shortened by 4 bases and J by 6 bases, with 14 bases between the two germline ends. The chain's CDR3 is CSVGGVSADTQYF. The CDR3 DNA reads as TGCAGCGTTGGCGGGGTCTCCGCGGATACGCAGTATTTT.

The J gene is TRBJ1-6, the V gene TRBV6-6, with a tentative D call TRBD1 (5 bases). V was pared by 0 bases and J by 5 bases, with 11 bases between. CDR1 is MNHNY and CDR2 is SVGAGI in the germline V gene (reference sequence). The CDR3 loop spans 16 amino acids. DNA for the CDR3: TGTGCCAGCAGTTACTCGGGAGGGGAGGATAATTCACCCCTCCACTTT. This codes for CASSYSGGEDNSPLHF.

The CDR3 region has the DNA TGTGCCAGCTGGGGGGCTAGCTATGGCTACACCTTC. Protein product: CASWGASYGYTF. J is TRBJ1-2 and V is TRBV7-9; D is possibly TRBD1 (6 bases). CDR1 and CDR2 (germline): SEHNR, FQNEAQ (reference sequence). This CDR3 has 12 amino acids. The V end lost 8 bases, the J end lost 4 bases, and 11 bases lay between the germline ends. The full variable domain, with the rest looked up from reference TRBV7-9 and TRBJ1-2, is DTGVSQNPRHKITKRGQNVTFRCDPISEHNRLYWYRQTLGQGPEFLTYFQNEAQLEKSRLLSDRFSAERPKGSFSTLEIQRTEQGDSAMYLCASWGASYGYTFGSGTRLTVV.

This clonotype has a count of ten or more. V gene TRBV29-1 combines with J gene TRBJ2-1, with 11 bases fitting TRBD2. This CDR3 spans 15 amino acids. Trimming at V came to 2 bases and at J to 9 bases, leaving 9 bases not matched to a gene. Germline V gene data show CDR1 as SQVTM and CDR2 as ANQGSEA. Written as DNA, the CDR3 is TGCAGCGTTGAATCGTCTCTCCTAGCGGGGGGTGAGCAGTTCTTC. Translation gives CSVESSLLAGGEQFF.

The chain carries TRBV11-2 and TRBJ1-2, with unresolved D. The V end was cut by 5 bases, the J end by 2 bases, with 12 bases between. The CDR3 consists of 14 residues. Germline V gene data show CDR1 as SGHAT and CDR2 as FQNNGV. CDR3 protein: CASSPGLSNYGYTF. CDR3 bases: TGTGCCAGCAGCCCAGGACTGTCAAACTATGGCTACACCTTC.

This clonotype was seen only once. This sequence joins TRBV6-2 or TRBV6-3 and TRBJ2-6; D is uncertain. Trimming took 5 bases from V and 0 from J, leaving 8 bases between them. The CDR3 extends over 15 amino acids. The germline V gene encodes CDR1 MNHEY and CDR2 SVGEGT. The CDR3 region is CASSTEHSGANVLTF. The DNA of the CDR3 is TGTGCCAGCAGTACCGAACACTCTGGGGCCAACGTCCTGACTTTC.

J is TRBJ2-3 and V is TRBV29-1, with unresolved D. V lost 4 bases to trimming and J lost 0 bases, with 8 bases between them. This CDR3 region has 13 residues. Germline V CDR1 and CDR2: SQVTM, ANQGSEA. The DNA of the CDR3 is TGCAGCGTTGTGGGGTCTAGCACAGATACGCAGTATTTT. Protein sequence: CSVVGSSTDTQYF.

The table lists this clonotype with a few counts. The rearrangement uses TRBV5-1 and TRBJ2-3, with D possibly matching TRBD2 (6 bases). The CDR3 sequence is 16 residues long. Germline CDR1 SGHRS, CDR2 YFSETQ. V was clipped by 1 base and J by 1 base, with 13 bases between them. In DNA, the CDR3 is TGCGCCAGCAGCTTGTTTCAGGAGCGGGGCACAGATACGCAGTATTTT. It translates to CASSLFQERGTDTQYF.

The table lists this clonotype with many counts. The chain couples TRBV7-9 to TRBJ2-5; 7 bases agree with TRBD2. Germline CDR1 and CDR2: SEHNR and FQNEAQ (reference sequence). This CDR3 has 13 amino acids. The ends lost 6 bases at V and 4 bases at J; junction bases unmatched: 5. CDR3 in DNA: TGTGCCAGCAGTGCGGGAGTTCGAGAGACCCAGTACTTC. Protein: CASSAGVRETQYF. The complete variable domain, with remaining parts taken from reference TRBV7-9 and TRBJ2-5, reads DTGVSQNPRHKITKRGQNVTFRCDPISEHNRLYWYRQTLGQGPEFLTYFQNEAQLEKSRLLSDRFSAERPKGSFSTLEIQRTEQGDSAMYLCASSAGVRETQYFGPGTRLLVL.

The gene calls are TRBV10-3 and TRBJ1-2, with no clear D. Germline lookup yields CDR1 ENHRY and CDR2 SYGVKD. The CDR3 loop spans 13 amino acids. V lost 2 bases, J lost 4 bases, and 8 bases lay in between. For the CDR3, the DNA is TGTGCCATCAGTGAGAGCGCGTTCTATGGCTACACCTTC. Translated, it gives CAISESAFYGYTF.

The V call is TRBV7-8, the J call TRBJ1-6, with no clear D. V gave up 0 bases and J gave up 14 bases, with 14 bases separating them. This CDR3 contains 14 residues. Looked up from germline, CDR1 is SGHVS and CDR2 is FQNEAQ. In DNA, the CDR3 is TGTGCCAGCAGCTTAGCCCCCCAGCCACGCACCCTCCACTTT. This gives the protein CASSLAPQPRTLHF.

The CDR3 DNA is TGCAGTGCTCAACCAACGGGGGGCACAGATACGCAGTATTTT. This translates into CSAQPTGGTDTQYF. This sequence joins TRBV20-1 and TRBJ2-3; a weak D match, TRBD2 (6 bases). Trimming took 5 bases from V and 1 from J, leaving 13 bases between them. The CDR3 has 14 amino acids. Looked up from germline, CDR1 is DFQATT and CDR2 is SNEGSKA (reference sequence).

The CDR3 loop is CASSSPTKGDTQYF. In DNA, the CDR3 is TGTGCCAGCAGCTCCCCGACAAAGGGTGATACGCAGTATTTT. The rearrangement joins TRBV7-3 to TRBJ2-3; D not certain. CDR1 and CDR2 (germline): SGHTA, FQGTGA. The CDR3 is made up of 14 amino acids. Trimming removed 4 bases at V and 6 bases at J, with 14 bases between.

Of note for this clonotype: The junction differs from germline at one of its ends, possibly a read error. The rearrangement uses TRBV7-2 and TRBJ2-1; possible D gene TRBD2, 6 bases. Looked up from germline, CDR1 is SGHTA and CDR2 is FQGNSA. The CDR3 consists of 15 residues. The CDR3 sequence is CAGSLVRLVNNEQFF. In nucleotides, the CDR3 is TGTGCCGGCAGCTTAGTGCGACTAGTGAACAATGAGCAGTTCTTC.

The V call is TRBV4-1, the J call TRBJ2-5, with D uncertain. V lost 8 bases and J lost 5, with 21 bases in between. CDR1 is MGHRA, CDR2 YSYEKL, per germline. The CDR3 loop spans 15 amino acids. CDR3 residues: CASAGLDNSWETQYF. For the CDR3, the DNA is TGCGCCAGCGCCGGGCTCGACAACTCCTGGGAGACCCAGTACTTC.

This clonotype showed up many times. V and J are TRBV20-1 and TRBJ2-3; D remains unclear. This CDR3 comprises 12 residues. Germline V gene sequence: CDR1 DFQATT, CDR2 SNEGSKA (reference sequence). V lost 6 bases and J lost 5, with 12 bases in between. CDR3 DNA: TGCAGTGCCGCCTCCGGCCGAGATACGCAGTATTTT. It specifies CSAASGRDTQYF.

V gene TRBV20-1 combines with J gene TRBJ2-4; the D gene is possibly TRBD1 (5 bases). This CDR3 spans 14 amino acids. Per germline, CDR1 DFQATT and CDR2 SNEGSKA (reference sequence). With 5 bases removed from V and 6 bases from J, the gap between germline ends came to 17 bases. CDR3 sequence reads: CSAPRAGSRNIQYF. In DNA form, the CDR3 reads TGCAGTGCTCCCAGGGCAGGGTCGAGAAACATTCAGTACTTC.

J is TRBJ1-2 and V is TRBV30; D remains ambiguous. Trimming pared 0 bases from V and 5 bases from J, leaving 4 bases between. The CDR3 consists of 11 residues. Germline V gene lookup returns CDR1 GTSNPN and CDR2 SVGIG (reference sequence). The CDR3 reads CAWSVSYGYTF. CDR3 nucleotide sequence: TGTGCCTGGAGTGTATCTTATGGCTACACCTTC. Drawing the rest from reference TRBV30 and TRBJ1-2, the complete variable domain is SQTIHQWPATLVQPVGSPLSLECTVEGTSNPNLYWYRQAAGRGLQLLFYSVGIGQISSEVPQNLSASRPQDRQFILSSKKLLLSDSGFYLCAWSVSYGYTFGSGTRLTVV.

The CDR3 sequence: CASSFSGTGLKTSYEQYF. CDR3 in DNA: TGCGCCAGCAGCTTTTCCGGGACAGGACTAAAGACCTCCTACGAGCAGTACTTC. The V call is TRBV5-1, the J call TRBJ2-7; 8 bases agree with TRBD1. Germline lookup yields CDR1 SGHRS and CDR2 YFSETQ. Losses at the gene ends were 2 bases for V and 0 bases for J; bases not matched to a gene: 13. CDR3 length equals 18 residues.

Only a few counts were recorded for this clonotype. The chain is built from TRBV6-5 and TRBJ1-1; perhaps TRBD1 as D (5 bases). The CDR3 has 15 residues. Deletions cut 6 bases from V and 5 bases from J, with 19 bases between. Germline V gives CDR1 MNHEY, CDR2 SVGAGI. The CDR3 here is CASSTLGGRMTEAFF. The CDR3 DNA follows: TGTGCCAGCAGCACCCTGGGGGGGAGGATGACTGAAGCTTTCTTT.

This clonotype was counted a single time. The chain recombines TRBV6-1 with TRBJ2-3; D is ambiguous. The CDR3 is made up of 17 amino acids. Germline lookup yields CDR1 MNHNS and CDR2 SASEGT. V lost 0 bases, J lost 3 bases, and 16 bases lay in between. The CDR3 loop reads CASSEAPDGTRTDTQYF. CDR3 DNA: TGTGCCAGCAGTGAAGCTCCTGACGGTACACGGACAGATACGCAGTATTTT.

Points on this clonotype: At one end, the junction sequence differs from germline, possibly due to a read error. The chain combines TRBV12-3 or TRBV12-4 with TRBJ2-5; possible D gene TRBD2, 7 bases. CDR3 length: 14 amino acids. The CDR3 reads CASNVRGAGETQYF. The DNA for the CDR3 is TGCGCCAGCAACGTACGGGGGGCGGGGGAGACCCAGTACTTC.

The CDR3 here is CSATPGQGGPSSTDTQYF. The DNA for the CDR3 is TGCAGTGCTACCCCGGGACAGGGAGGGCCCTCTAGCACAGATACGCAGTATTTT. The chain employs TRBV20-1 and TRBJ2-3; 9 bases are shared with TRBD1. Trimming removed 4 bases from V and 0 bases from J; junction bases left unmatched: 14. Germline V lookup: CDR1 DFQATT, CDR2 SNEGSKA (reference sequence). CDR3 length: 18 amino acids.

This clonotype was found a few times. This sequence joins TRBV29-1 and TRBJ2-3; the D is unclear. CDR1 and CDR2 (germline): SQVTM, ANQGSEA. The V gene lost 3 bases and the J gene lost 2 bases, with 21 bases spanning the gap. The CDR3 runs to 17 residues. As DNA, the CDR3 is TGCAGCGTTGAGAGGAAGGCTGCACCGGTACTCACAGATACGCAGTATTTT. This translates into CSVERKAAPVLTDTQYF.